This T cell receptor (beta chain) was captured by sequencing in a study of shared clonotypes between healthy human individuals. Across the whole study: There were three CD4 naive, three CD4 memory, two CD8 naive and one CD8 memory plates per donor. Study-wide results and caveats: What naive subsets generally showed was a larger estimated richness than memory subsets showed. Incomplete sequencing of sorted subsets was indicated by rarefaction despite large depth.

The germline V gene has CDR1 PRHDT and CDR2 FYEKMQ (reference sequence). V was pared by 5 bases and J by 8 bases, with 9 bases of the junction left unmatched. The CDR3 consists of 14 residues. This table comes from immunoSEQ multiplex PCR, and its TCRdb copy is limited to in-frame clones, with some not included. The top ten hold about 1.1% of the sample, which has about 2 million clones, about 94% seen once. As defined, naive CD8 cells were CD45RO-negative and positively selected for CCR7, with terminally differentiated effector memory CD45RA+ cells excluded. Among the donors, all were Caucasian adults who lived in Nashville, Tennessee. A single count supports this clone. Antigen unknown.

This TCR was recovered from a man aged 18-30 years in good health. The chain recombines TRBV13 with TRBJ2-1; 7 nucleotides align to TRBD2. Sequenced: naive CD8+ T cells sorted from blood. The CDR3 DNA sequence: TGTGCCAGCAGCGGGTTAGCGGGTGTGGATGAGCAGTTCTTC. Amino acids: CASSGLAGVDEQFF.